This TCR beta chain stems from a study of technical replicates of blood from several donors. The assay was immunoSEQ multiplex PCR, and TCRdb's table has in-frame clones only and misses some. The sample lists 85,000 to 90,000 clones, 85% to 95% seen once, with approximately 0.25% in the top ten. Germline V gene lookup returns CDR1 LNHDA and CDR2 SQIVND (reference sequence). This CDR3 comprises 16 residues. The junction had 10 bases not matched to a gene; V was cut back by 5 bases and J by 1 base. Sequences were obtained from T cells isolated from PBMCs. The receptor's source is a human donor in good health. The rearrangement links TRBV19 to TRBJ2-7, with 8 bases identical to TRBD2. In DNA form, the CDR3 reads TGTGCCAGTAGTGCAAGGGGACTAGTATTGTCCTACGAGCAGTACTTC. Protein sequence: CASSARGLVLSYEQYF.